Sequencing of this T cell receptor (beta chain) was carried out in a study of glioma-infiltrating T cells after dendritic cell vaccination. On the study more broadly: Autologous tumor lysate was loaded overnight onto monocyte-derived dendritic cells grown about seven days with IL-4 and GM-CSF. Patients received three intradermal dendritic cell vaccine injections at biweekly intervals.

Amplification used 60 V beta primers and 13 J beta primers. This table comes from immunoSEQ multiplex PCR, and its TCRdb copy is limited to in-frame clones, with some not included. The sample records roughly 98,000 clones, 85% to 90% being singletons. The CDR3 spans 15 residues. Germline CDR1 SNHLY, CDR2 FYNNEI. Trimming took 6 bases from V and 1 from J; bases not matched to a gene: 8. The chain employs TRBV2 and TRBJ2-7; 8 positions agree with TRBD2. The sequencing used blood, collected before dendritic cell vaccination. The receptor's source is a human donor with glioblastoma. This CDR3 reads CASRPTTSGSYEQYF. In nucleotides, the CDR3 is TGTGCCAGCAGGCCCACCACTAGCGGATCCTACGAGCAGTACTTC.